This T cell receptor beta chain came from a study of cytomegalovirus exposure and HLA in healthy donors. About the study: Most genotyped donors, 81% of about 360, had Caucasian-associated genetic ancestry. Study-wide results and caveats: Later work associated over 15,000 TCR beta sequences with HLA alleles at 0.05 false discovery rate. In all likelihood, a cluster of highly shared sequence variants was a sequencing artifact. A few of the chains that were CMV-associated were confirmed in vitro to be specific for CMV antigens.

Points on this clone: What it binds is not known.

CDR3 length equals 15 residues. The germline V gene encodes CDR1 SEHNR and CDR2 FQNEAQ (reference sequence). V was cut by 5 bases and J by 6 bases, with 17 bases left in between. Amplification used 60 Vbeta primers and 13 Jbeta primers. Using immunoSEQ multiplex PCR, the repertoire was profiled, and TCRdb retains in-frame clones only, with some absent. The data show over 150,000 clones, with 80% to 90% seen just once and around 14% held by the top ten. Input material: PBMCs. This receptor was identified in a woman between 45 and 60 years old in good health and CMV-seronegative. The chain couples TRBV7-9 to TRBJ1-3; D possibly corresponds to TRBD1 (6 bases). In DNA form, the CDR3 reads TGTGCCAGCAGCCCCCGGGACAAGGCCTTAAACACCATATATTTT. Its translation is CASSPRDKALNTIYF.